Listed here are 10 T cell receptor beta chains from one sample, sequenced in a study of T cells in Graves' hyperthyroidism and ophthalmopathy. TCR beta CDR3 regions were amplified from RNA. First-round RT-PCR of the TCR CDR3 relied on the HTBI primer set. TCRdb called the multiplex PCR reads again in MiXCR, with one record for every CDR3 protein. The repertoire consists of about 590,000 distinct CDR3 sequences, with around 16% occurring once and the leading ten covering around 7.8%. Sample: blood. The receptors derive from a woman aged 25-40 years with Graves' hyperthyroidism.

At least ten counts were recorded for this clonotype. The chain links TRBV7-2 to TRBJ2-3, with 9 bases matching TRBD2. The CDR3 length is 17 residues. J gave up 2 bases and V 5 bases, and 11 bases lay outside the gene matches. From germline, CDR1 is SGHTA and CDR2 FQGNSA. As DNA, the CDR3 is TGTGCCAGCAGCCGTGTTGGGCGCGGGAGGGTCACAGATACGCAGTATTTT. It yields the protein CASSRVGRGRVTDTQYF. The entire variable domain, with the rest obtained from reference TRBV7-2 and TRBJ2-3, is as follows: GAGVSQSPSNKVTEKGKDVELRCDPISGHTALYWYRQSLGQGLEFLIYFQGNSAPDKSGLPSDRFSAERTGGSVSTLTIQRTQQEDSAVYLCASSRVGRGRVTDTQYFGPGTRLTVL.

This clonotype was observed a handful of times. The chain employs TRBV7-9 and TRBJ1-1; D uncertain. The CDR3 covers 14 residues. V lost 5 bases to trimming and J lost 2 bases, with 12 bases between them. Germline V gene data show CDR1 as SEHNR and CDR2 as FQNEAQ (reference sequence). The CDR3 sequence is CASSQDVLNTEAFF. The CDR3, as DNA: TGTGCCAGCAGCCAGGACGTCCTAAACACTGAAGCTTTCTTT.

This clonotype was found many times. The rearrangement uses TRBV4-3 and TRBJ2-3; 14 nucleotides agree with TRBD2. V lost 0 bases, J lost 11 bases, and 4 bases stayed unmatched. The germline V gene has CDR1 LGHNA and CDR2 YSLEER. This CDR3 has 15 residues. The CDR3 loop is CASSQEGTSGRRQYF. CDR3 sequence (DNA): TGCGCCAGCAGCCAAGAAGGGACTAGCGGGAGAAGGCAGTATTTT.

The sample holds many counts of this clonotype. The genes are TRBV2 and TRBJ1-2; D possibly corresponds to TRBD1 (6 bases). V lost 6 bases and J lost 8, with 10 bases in between. Germline V gene lookup returns CDR1 SNHLY and CDR2 FYNNEI. CDR3 length: 11 residues. CDR3 DNA: TGTGCCAGCAGGGGGACACCAGGCTACACCTTC. Residues: CASRGTPGYTF.

This clonotype has at least ten counts. The chain has TRBV3-1 and TRBJ1-1, with D uncertain. The V end lost 1 base, the J end lost 0 bases, and 6 bases lay between the germline ends. The length of the CDR3 is 14 residues. Germline V gene data show CDR1 as LGHDT and CDR2 as YNNKEL (reference sequence). The CDR3 DNA sequence: TGTGCCAGCAGCCAAGGGGAAGTGAACACTGAAGCTTTCTTT. The encoded protein is CASSQGEVNTEAFF.

The rearrangement links TRBV6-1 to TRBJ2-1, with 9 bases matching TRBD1. Trimming took 4 bases from V and 5 from J; bases not matched to a gene: 9. The CDR3 is made up of 16 amino acids. Germline CDR1 is MNHNS and CDR2 is SASEGT. CDR3 loop: CASSGAGTGRDNEQFF. The CDR3 DNA reads as TGTGCCAGCAGTGGAGCCGGGACAGGGAGGGACAATGAGCAGTTCTTC.

This clonotype was detected many times. This rearrangement joins TRBV5-1 to TRBJ2-3; D is perhaps TRBD1 (6 bases). Deletions cut 4 bases from V and 2 bases from J, with 14 bases between. The CDR3 spans 15 residues. Germline lookup yields CDR1 SGHRS and CDR2 YFSETQ. The CDR3 sequence: CASSHPDSNTDTQYF. CDR3 in DNA: TGCGCCAGCAGCCACCCGGACAGTAACACAGATACGCAGTATTTT.

This clonotype has a count of ten or more. The V gene is TRBV5-1, the J gene TRBJ1-4, with D possibly being TRBD1 (5 bases). Germline CDR1 reads SGHRS; CDR2 reads YFSETQ. V lost 3 bases and J lost 3, with 15 bases in between. The CDR3 totals 16 residues. DNA for the CDR3: TGCGCCAGCAGCTCAGCCCCCGCAGGGTCTAATGAAAAACTGTTTTTT. Encoded protein: CASSSAPAGSNEKLFF.

This clonotype was observed at least ten times. The chain combines TRBV12-3 or TRBV12-4 with TRBJ2-2, with D possibly called TRBD1 or TRBD2 (5 bases each). V lost 6 bases, J lost 3 bases, and 14 bases lay in between. The CDR3 totals 15 residues. The CDR3 sequence: CASSPEGSHTGELFF. For the CDR3, the DNA is TGTGCCAGCAGCCCAGAGGGGTCGCACACCGGGGAGCTGTTTTTT.

This clonotype was recorded many times. The rearrangement links TRBV7-8 to TRBJ1-1; no reliable D call. Per the germline V gene, CDR1 is SGHVS and CDR2 is FQNEAQ. Trimming removed 5 bases from V and 5 bases from J, with 21 bases in between. The CDR3 runs 16 residues. CDR3: CASSADSARGWTEAFF. CDR3 in DNA: TGTGCCAGCAGCGCGGACTCGGCGCGGGGATGGACTGAAGCTTTCTTT.